The 20 T cell receptor beta chains given below trace back to one sample, sequenced in a study of T cell changes during pregnancy in multiple sclerosis. Data came from immunoSEQ multiplex PCR; TCRdb stores just in-frame clones and leaves some out. The sample consists of some 70,000 clones, about 90% of them appearing once. The sample consisted of peripheral blood, taken after pregnancy. The receptors come from a female donor in good health, enrolled as a control in a pregnancy study.

The rearrangement uses TRBV30 and TRBJ1-6; D remains unclear. The germline V gene has CDR1 GTSNPN and CDR2 SVGIG (reference sequence). The germline V and J ends were trimmed by 2 bases and 12 bases, with 11 bases remaining between them. The CDR3 runs to 12 residues. In nucleotides, the CDR3 is TGTGCCTGGAGTCCCGGGAAGGTACCCCTCCACTTT. Amino acids: CAWSPGKVPLHF.

The chain carries TRBV14 and TRBJ2-7; TRBD2 matches 7 bases. CDR3 length equals 15 residues. J lost 3 bases, V lost 4 bases, and 9 bases had no gene match. In germline, CDR1 is SGHDN, CDR2 FVKESK. The DNA of the CDR3 is TGTGCCAGCAGCCCGGCCACGGGGGGATTCTACGAGCAGTACTTC. Translated: CASSPATGGFYEQYF.

The chain recombines TRBV9 with TRBJ2-1, with D perhaps TRBD1 (5 bases). The V end lost 0 bases, the J end lost 8 bases, and 15 bases lay between the germline ends. This CDR3 is 15 amino acids long. Germline V CDR1 and CDR2: SGDLS, YYNGEE. CDR3 DNA: TGTGCCAGCAGCGTAGGACAGAGTGGGCCAGATGAGCAGTTCTTC. It is translated as CASSVGQSGPDEQFF.

This clone was seen a few times. The CDR3 loop reads CASSLGQGAGYTF. CDR3 sequence (DNA): TGCGCCAGCAGCTTGGGACAGGGGGCGGGCTACACCTTC. The V call is TRBV5-1, the J call TRBJ1-2; the match to TRBD1 covers 10 bases. V shed 0 bases, J shed 8 bases, and the junction held 1 base outside the gene matches. The germline V gene encodes CDR1 SGHRS and CDR2 YFSETQ. CDR3 length: 13 amino acids.

The gene calls are TRBV25-1 and TRBJ2-7; D is possibly TRBD1 (6 bases). Trimming removed 7 bases from V and 1 base from J, with 8 bases in between. Germline CDR1 MGHDK, CDR2 SYGVNS. The CDR3 is 12 amino acids. The CDR3 region is CASTQGSYEQYF. As DNA, the CDR3 is TGTGCCAGCACCCAGGGGTCCTACGAGCAGTACTTC.

The chain employs TRBV9 and TRBJ1-1; 7 positions match TRBD1. The CDR3 is 14 residues long. The V gene's germline CDR1 is SGDLS and CDR2 YYNGEE. Losses at the gene ends were 3 bases for V and 5 bases for J; bases not matched to a gene: 7. The CDR3 reads CASSGPRQGTEAFF. The CDR3, as DNA: TGTGCCAGCAGCGGGCCCCGACAGGGTACTGAAGCTTTCTTT.

This sequence joins TRBV30 and TRBJ1-1; maybe TRBD1 (6 bases). V lost 4 bases and J 4 bases, leaving 16 bases between the germline ends. CDR3 length equals 14 residues. Germline CDR1 and CDR2: GTSNPN and SVGIG (reference sequence). In DNA form, the CDR3 reads TGTGCCTGGATCCCCCGGGGGGCGGTCACTGAAGCTTTCTTT. It is translated as CAWIPRGAVTEAFF.

The chain uses TRBV27 and TRBJ1-2; no firm D call. CDR1 and CDR2 from the germline V gene are MNHEY and SMNVEV (reference sequence). Between the trimmed V and J ends, which lost 4 bases and 4 bases, there was a span of 10 bases. The CDR3 is 13 residues long. The CDR3 is CASSSRSLYGYTF. The DNA of the CDR3 is TGTGCCAGCAGTTCTAGATCCCTCTATGGCTACACCTTC.

The chain combines TRBV6-6 with TRBJ2-2; tentative D call: TRBD1 (6 bases). The V end lost 4 bases, the J end lost 4 bases, and 16 bases lay between the germline ends. In germline, CDR1 is MNHNY, CDR2 SVGAGI (reference sequence). There are 16 residues in the CDR3. The CDR3 region has the DNA TGTGCCAGCAGTTCACGGACAGTTTCAATCACCGGGGAGCTGTTTTTT. This sequence encodes CASSSRTVSITGELFF.

The CDR3 nucleotides read TGCAGCGTTGAAGGGGGCGGGGGAGTCACAGATACGCAGTATTTT. Its translation is CSVEGGGGVTDTQYF. The V gene is TRBV29-1, the J gene TRBJ2-3; 7 bases match TRBD2. The CDR3 extends over 15 amino acids. CDR1 is SQVTM, CDR2 ANQGSEA, per germline. The V segment lost 1 base and the J segment 2 bases; nucleotides outside the gene matches: 6.

V and J are TRBV19 and TRBJ2-4; 8 bases fit TRBD1. CDR1 and CDR2 from the germline V gene are LNHDA and SQIVND (reference sequence). Trimming at V came to 7 bases and at J to 3 bases, leaving 5 bases not matched to a gene. CDR3 length: 14 amino acids. The CDR3 DNA reads TGTGCCAGTACCTCGACAGGGGACAAAAACATTCAGTACTTC. Translating gives CASTSTGDKNIQYF.

This sequence joins TRBV5-1 and TRBJ1-1; 7 nucleotides line up with TRBD1. CDR1 is SGHRS and CDR2 is YFSETQ in the germline V gene. CDR3 size: 15 residues. The V and J ends lost 2 bases and 1 base, in that order; junction bases with no gene match: 5. The CDR3 coding sequence is TGCGCCAGCAGCTTCCCCCGGACAGGGAACACTGAAGCTTTCTTT. It encodes CASSFPRTGNTEAFF.

This clone turned up a few times. The V and J genes are TRBV6-5 and TRBJ1-1; TRBD1 matches 10 bases. CDR1 MNHEY and CDR2 SVGAGI come from the germline V gene. Trimming cost V 2 bases and J 5 bases; bases outside gene matches: 8. CDR3 length: 16 residues. CDR3: CASSYLRQGARTEAFF. DNA for the CDR3: TGTGCCAGCAGTTACCTCCGACAGGGGGCGAGGACTGAAGCTTTCTTT.

The chain combines TRBV11-3 with TRBJ2-5; a weak D match, TRBD1 (6 bases). The CDR3 sequence is 14 residues long. V lost 5 bases to trimming and J lost 1 base, with 11 bases between them. Germline V gene lookup returns CDR1 SGHNT and CDR2 YENEEA. CDR3 in DNA: TGTGCCAGCAGCCCAGGGGTTTCCCAAGAGACCCAGTACTTC. Protein: CASSPGVSQETQYF.

This rearrangement joins TRBV6-1 to TRBJ2-5; 7 bases agree with TRBD2. J was trimmed by 6 bases and V by 2 bases; bases with no gene match: 9. The CDR3 spans 15 residues. From germline, CDR1 is MNHNS and CDR2 SASEGT. Written as DNA, the CDR3 is TGTGCCAGCAGTGAAACGGCGGGAGATCTGAAGACCCAGTACTTC. It encodes CASSETAGDLKTQYF.

This clone has more than one count but fewer than ten. This chain uses TRBV6-5 with TRBJ2-1; D unresolved. Deletions cut 2 bases from V and 4 bases from J, with 6 bases between. CDR1 is MNHEY and CDR2 is SVGAGI in the germline V gene. The CDR3 totals 13 residues. The CDR3 nucleotides are TGTGCCAGCAGTTACGGCCTTTACAATGAGCAGTTCTTC. It codes for CASSYGLYNEQFF.

The rearrangement joins TRBV19 to TRBJ2-6; D is uncertain. This CDR3 contains 16 residues. Germline CDR1 LNHDA, CDR2 SQIVND (reference sequence). Trimming removed 1 base from V and 4 bases from J, with 11 bases in between. Written as DNA, the CDR3 is TGTGCCAGTAGTATAGTGGCAGTTACCGGGGCCAACGTCCTGACTTTC. Translated: CASSIVAVTGANVLTF.

Here the CDR3 DNA reads TGCGCCAGCAGCACCGAGGGGGCGTCATCCGAAAAACTGTTTTTT. Protein: CASSTEGASSEKLFF. The J gene is TRBJ1-4, the V gene TRBV5-1, with 7 nucleotides matching TRBD1. Unmatched junction bases numbered 11, after V lost 4 bases and J lost 8 bases. The CDR3 loop spans 15 amino acids. CDR1 SGHRS and CDR2 YFSETQ come from the germline V gene. Supplemented by reference TRBV5-1 and TRBJ1-4, the full variable domain reads KAGVTQTPRYLIKTRGQQVTLSCSPISGHRSVSWYQQTPGQGLQFLFEYFSETQRNKGNFPGRFSGRQFSNSRSEMNVSTLELGDSALYLCASSTEGASSEKLFFGSGTQLSVL.

The DNA of the CDR3 is TGTGCCAGTAGTATAGAGATCACGGCTGAAGCTTTCTTT. This translates into CASSIEITAEAFF. V and J are TRBV19 and TRBJ1-1, with D hard to call. The ends were cut back, 0 bases at V and 6 bases at J, with 8 bases in the middle. This CDR3 has 13 amino acids. CDR1 LNHDA and CDR2 SQIVND come from the germline V gene (reference sequence).

The CDR3 here is CAISAVNTEAFF. CDR3 DNA sequence: TGTGCCATCAGTGCAGTGAACACTGAAGCTTTCTTT. This chain joins TRBV10-3 and TRBJ1-1; D gene uncertain. Germline CDR1 ENHRY, CDR2 SYGVKD. CDR3 size: 12 residues. Trimming removed 4 bases from V and 0 bases from J, with 3 bases in between.